A selection of T cell receptor beta chains follows, all from one sample in a study of T cell clones after liver transplantation. Produced via immunoSEQ multiplex PCR; TCRdb's table is partial and in-frame only. The sample comprises roughly 120,000 clones, 90% of which are singletons, and around 0.86% rests with the top ten. The sequencing here drew on CD4+ T cells from blood, taken 12 months after liver transplant. The receptors stem from a human patient who received a liver transplant. Some of these T cells may belong to the graft donor. Each CDR3 is given with its conserved first and last residue. A D gene is named only where the DNA matches it firmly. For some rows the clone size is stated as once, few or many, or as a class when expanded; others skip it.

-	few	14	TRBV28	TRBJ1-1	CASSLPGMRTEAFF	TGTGCCAGCAGTTTACCAGGGATGAGAACTGAAGCTTTCTTT
-	-	14	TRBV4-3	TRBJ2-2	CASSQGLMGGELFF	TGCGCCAGCAGCCAAGGACTCATGGGCGGGGAGCTGTTTTTT
-	-	13	TRBV19	TRBJ2-3	CASSPVRADTQYF	TGTGCCAGTAGTCCCGTTAGGGCAGATACGCAGTATTTT
-	once	12	TRBV6-5	TRBJ1-2	CASKQGSVDYTF	TGTGCCAGCAAGCAGGGGTCAGTCGACTACACCTTC
-	-	14	TRBV5-1	TRBJ2-5	CASSLSSTQETQYF	TGCGCCAGCAGCTTGAGTTCCACACAAGAGACCCAGTACTTC
-	-	15	TRBV29-1	TRBJ2-2	CSVVRGANNPGELFF	TGCAGCGTTGTGAGGGGGGCAAACAATCCCGGGGAGCTGTTTTTT
TRBD2	-	16	TRBV7-3	TRBJ2-2	CASSSPGLTNTGELFF	TGTGCCAGCAGCTCTCCGGGACTAACGAACACCGGGGAGCTGTTTTTT
-	-	13	TRBV6-1	TRBJ2-1	CASSEILRTEQFF	TGTGCCAGCAGTGAAATCCTTCGGACTGAGCAGTTCTTC
TRBD1	-	14	TRBV7-2	TRBJ2-3	CASSSRTGGVGQYF	TGTGCCAGCAGCTCACGGACAGGGGGCGTTGGGCAGTATTTT
TRBD2	-	14	TRBV28	TRBJ2-7	CASSSYRAGGEQYF	TGTGCCAGCAGTTCCTATAGAGCGGGAGGCGAGCAGTACTTC
-	-	14	TRBV11-2	TRBJ1-4	CASSPKTGNEKLFF	TGTGCCAGCAGCCCAAAGACCGGAAATGAAAAACTGTTTTTT
-	-	13	TRBV19	TRBJ1-2	CAARRRDNYGYTF	TGTGCCGCCAGACGCCGGGATAACTATGGCTACACCTTC
-	-	13	TRBV29-1	TRBJ2-3	CSVEYPNTDTQYF	TGCAGCGTTGAGTACCCAAACACAGATACGCAGTATTTT
-	-	17	TRBV5-1	TRBJ2-7	CASSLVLGGGLTYEQYF	TGCGCCAGCAGCTTAGTTCTGGGGGGCGGTTTAACCTACGAGCAGTACTTC
TRBD2	-	14	TRBV28	TRBJ2-7	CASRPSGITTEQYF	TGTGCCAGCAGGCCTAGCGGGATAACTACCGAGCAGTACTTC
-	once	13	TRBV6-1	TRBJ2-3	CASSFQGTDTQYF	TGTGCCAGCAGCTTCCAGGGGACAGATACGCAGTATTTT
-	few	14	TRBV6-1	TRBJ2-7	CASSEETASGEQYF	TGTGCCAGCAGTGAAGAGACAGCCTCGGGCGAGCAGTACTTC
-	few	15	TRBV5-1	TRBJ2-1	CASSLDSSRYNEQFF	TGCGCCAGCAGCTTGGATAGTTCGCGATACAATGAGCAGTTCTTC
-	-	13	TRBV4-3	TRBJ1-5	CASSQDAAQPQHF	TGCGCCAGCAGCCAAGATGCGGCTCAGCCCCAGCATTTT
-	-	15	TRBV7-2	TRBJ2-3	CASSRSGASTDTQYF	TGTGCCAGCAGCCGGAGCGGAGCTAGCACAGATACGCAGTATTTT
-	-	14	TRBV28	TRBJ2-6	CAARAGSGANVLTF	TGTGCCGCCCGAGCCGGAAGTGGGGCCAACGTCCTGACTTTC
TRBD1	-	15	TRBV4-3	TRBJ2-3	CASSPQTGGTDTQYF	TGCGCCAGCAGCCCTCAGACAGGGGGCACAGATACGCAGTATTTT
-	-	14	TRBV5-1	TRBJ1-5	CASSFGQGEQPQHF	TGCGCCAGCAGCTTCGGGCAGGGCGAGCAGCCCCAGCATTTT
-	-	15	TRBV6-6	TRBJ1-1	CASSYLIGRSTEAFF	TGTGCCAGCAGTTACTTGATCGGCCGTTCCACTGAAGCTTTCTTT
TRBD1	-	17	TRBV7-2	TRBJ2-6	CASSLVGTGSGANVLTF	TGTGCCAGCAGCTTAGTAGGGACAGGCTCTGGGGCCAACGTCCTGACTTTC
-	-	14	TRBV21-1	TRBJ2-3	CASSNRTSGWAQYF	TGTGCCAGCAGCAACCGGACTAGCGGGTGGGCGCAGTATTTT
TRBD2	-	16	TRBV5-1	TRBJ2-1	CASRGAGPNSYNEQFF	TGCGCCAGCAGGGGAGCGGGACCCAACTCCTACAATGAGCAGTTCTTC
TRBD2	-	15	TRBV6-1	TRBJ2-2	CASGRRAGETGELFF	TGTGCCAGCGGAAGGCGAGCGGGAGAGACCGGGGAGCTGTTTTTT